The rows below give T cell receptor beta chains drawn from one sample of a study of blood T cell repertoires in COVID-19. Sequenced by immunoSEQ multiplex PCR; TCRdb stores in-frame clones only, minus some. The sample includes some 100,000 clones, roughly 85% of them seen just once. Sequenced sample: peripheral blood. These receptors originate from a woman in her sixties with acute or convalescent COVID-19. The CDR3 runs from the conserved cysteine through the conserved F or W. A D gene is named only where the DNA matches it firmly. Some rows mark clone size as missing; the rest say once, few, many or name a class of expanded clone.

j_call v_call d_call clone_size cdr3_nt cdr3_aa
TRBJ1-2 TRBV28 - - TGTGCCAGCAGCTCCCTCGGCGGGAAGAACTATGGCTACACCTTC CASSSLGGKNYGYTF
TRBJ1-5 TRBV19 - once TGTGCCAGTAGTATTGCGCATAATCAGCCCCAGCATTTT CASSIAHNQPQHF
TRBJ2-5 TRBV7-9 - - TGTGCCAGCAGCCCGGGGTGGGGTGGAGAGACCCAGTACTTC CASSPGWGGETQYF
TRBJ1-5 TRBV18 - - TGTGCCAGCTCACCAAGCTCACCAAATAGCAATCAGCCCCAGCATTTT CASSPSSPNSNQPQHF
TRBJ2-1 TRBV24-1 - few TGTGCCACCAGTGTTGGCGGAGCCAAAAATGAGCAGTTCTTC CATSVGGAKNEQFF
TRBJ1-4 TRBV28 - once TGTGCCACTGGGGGGGGAGTAGCGGAAAAACTGTTTTTT CATGGGVAEKLFF
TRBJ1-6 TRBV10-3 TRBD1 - TGTGCCACCCGGACAGGGTTGGCCCTCCACTTT CATRTGLALHF
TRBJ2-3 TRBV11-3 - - TGTGCCAGCAGCTTAGGAGGCAGCACAGATACGCAGTATTTT CASSLGGSTDTQYF
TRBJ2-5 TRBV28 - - TGTGCCAGCAGTTTGGAGAGGGGGACACGGGAGACCCAGTACTTC CASSLERGTRETQYF
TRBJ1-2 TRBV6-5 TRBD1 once TGTGCCAGCAGGCGAACGGGGGGACAGGGGGCCAGCTACACCTTC CASRRTGGQGASYTF
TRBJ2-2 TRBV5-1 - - TGCGCCAGCAGTAGGCGGGACAGCTTGAACACCGGGGAGCTGTTTTTT CASSRRDSLNTGELFF
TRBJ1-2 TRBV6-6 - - TGTGCCAGCACCCAAGGAGGAGGTGGCTACACCTTC CASTQGGGGYTF
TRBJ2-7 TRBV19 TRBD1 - TGTGCCAGTAGTCCCCGGGACAGCACCTACGAGCAGTACTTC CASSPRDSTYEQYF
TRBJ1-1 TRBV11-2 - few TGTGCCAGCAGCTTAAGGGACTACATGAACACTGAAGCTTTCTTT CASSLRDYMNTEAFF
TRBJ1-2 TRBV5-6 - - TGTGCCAGCAGCTTGGACAGGGTATTTGGTGGCTACACCTTC CASSLDRVFGGYTF
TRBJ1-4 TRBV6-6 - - TGTGCCAGCAGTTACGAGGGTATGCCTAATGAAAAACTGTTTTTT CASSYEGMPNEKLFF
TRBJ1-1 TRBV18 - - TGTGCCAGCTCACCCGATTTGGGACATATGAACACTGAAGCTTTCTTT CASSPDLGHMNTEAFF
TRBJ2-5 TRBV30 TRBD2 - TGTGCCTGGAGTAAACAACGGGGGGAAAAAGAGACCCAGTACTTC CAWSKQRGEKETQYF
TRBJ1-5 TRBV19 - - TGTGCCAGTTCGCTCTTTGTTTCCGGGACACAGAGCAATCAGCCCCAGCATTTT CASSLFVSGTQSNQPQHF
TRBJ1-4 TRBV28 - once TGTGCCAGCAGGGGCGGGGCTGGGGGTGAAAAACTGTTTTTT CASRGGAGGEKLFF
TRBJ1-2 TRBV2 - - TGTGCCAGCAGTGAACCGACAGGAGACTATGGCTACACCTTC CASSEPTGDYGYTF